This TCR beta chain was recovered during a study of blood T cells in healthy people across ages. Study results and limitations: When set beside aged donors, long-lived donors presented more naive CD4+ cells and higher diversity. Per-million-T-cell TCR beta diversity fell roughly linearly with age.

This CDR3 contains 15 residues. V lost 4 bases and J lost 7; bases outside the gene matches: 9. Germline loops: CDR1 SGDLS, CDR2 YYNGEE. Through a sample-barcoded 5' primer and a J-beta primer mix, a second PCR was run for roughly 6 to 12 cycles. Each cDNA molecule received a tag from a template-switch adaptor that had 12 random nucleotides. MiXCR, applied by TCRdb to the 5' RACE reads, yields one record per CDR3 protein. The sample contains 850,000 to 1,000,000 distinct CDR3 sequences, 48% of which appear only once. This clonotype was counted a few times. Its antigen is as yet unknown. Whenever a sample was processed, at least 7 million PBMCs were isolated.

V usage is TRBV9 and J usage is TRBJ1-5, with 9 nucleotides matching TRBD1. The TCR was taken from a man younger than 40 in good health. Sequenced: blood. CDR3 in amino acids: CASSLTGGREQPQHF. In nucleotides, the CDR3 is TGTGCCAGCAGCCTCACAGGGGGCAGGGAACAGCCCCAGCATTTT.